This entry concerns a single T cell receptor beta chain. Its antigen is not yet known. No base qualities exist here, and no much larger clone lies one base off it. The data were taken from a study of cytomegalovirus exposure and HLA in healthy donors (dated by TCRdb to about 2017). Some background on the complete study: An earlier analysis of several hundred of the donors reported 250 to 300 Gb of sequence data and 90 million to 120 million unique TCR beta sequences obtained from roughly 180 million T cells. Of the 300 to 450 genotyped donors, approximately 80% fell in the genetic ancestry cluster associated with self-reported Caucasian donors. The study aimed to test whether cataloging public T cell receptors could reveal signatures of past pathogen exposure. In the later analysis, no new phenotypic data were used to find candidate immune exposures; instead, reliance was placed on TCR beta sequences and their occurrence across donors. A later genetic analysis used genome-wide SNP genotypes for about 60% of the roughly 670 donors, treating that subset as a discovery cohort. The number of typed donors differed by locus: roughly 629-640 for A, B, C, DRB1 and DQB1; 500 to 550 for DQA1; 606 for DPA1; and some 450 for DPB1. HLA typing covered class I and class II loci at four-digit resolution. Along with the approximately 650-subject first cohort, a separate validation cohort of 120 different subjects was used. To predict cytomegalovirus infection status, the study brought together high-throughput TCR immunosequencing, statistical association of individual TCRs with disease status, and machine learning. To decide whether each TCR beta V gene segment behaved as functional or pseudogenic, an earlier analysis of fewer than 750 of the donors relied on high-throughput TCR beta sequencing. A later analysis re-examined previously published TCR beta repertoires from about 700 donors and added high-resolution HLA genotyping to investigate patterns of TCR occurrence. An early release that covered about 600 HLA-typed donors contained about 300 gigabases of sequencing data and 75 million to 100 million unique TCR sequences. The study used immunosequencing to profile the T cell repertoires of approximately 690 subjects and linked those repertoires to cytomegalovirus serostatus. Donor age, sex, ethnicity and CMV serostatus were collected together with the repertoire data. Every discovery cohort repertoire had been produced on one sequencing platform. Five DR-DQ haplotypes were treated as single units for association and clustering because of strong linkage in the cohort. Among 398 genotyped donors of the cohort, an average of approximately 200,000 unique TCR beta nucleotide sequences was sequenced per donor, of which 15% to 20% were non-productive.

Library preparation employed the immunoSEQ multiplex PCR assay. For the multiplex PCR, a mixture combining 60 forward primers for TCR Vbeta segments and 13 reverse primers for TCR Jbeta segments was used. A multiplex PCR assay on genomic DNA amplified the CDR3 region of rearranged TCR beta genes. The amplified TCR beta libraries were sequenced on the Illumina HiSeq System as 87-base-pair reads. Regarding the original processing steps: In a later analysis, tens of millions of unique TCR beta chains were counted across the approximately 620 repertoires, and about 10 million of these chains were shared by at least two donors. To remove PCR and sequencing errors, raw reads were error-corrected and collapsed into unique sequences using a nearest-neighbor algorithm that merged closely related sequences. Alignment of CDR3 sequences to IMGT reference sequences was used to assign V, D and J gene segments. For a sequence to be retained, a match of at least six nucleotides to both a V gene segment and a J gene segment was required. Rearrangements were classified as productive when the CDR3 lacked stop codons and remained in frame with V and J, and all other rearrangements were classified as non-productive. CDR3 was defined by IMGT convention, running from the second conserved V-encoded cysteine to the conserved J-encoded phenylalanine. The earlier analysis of 550 to 650 of the donors excluded any sequence lacking an unambiguous match to a single V gene segment. An earlier analysis of approximately 590 of the donors called V segments functional above 56.7% productive rearrangements and segregating when the between-donor standard deviation exceeded 5%. A statistical classification framework was built for diagnosing cytomegalovirus status from the catalog of TCR beta chain sequences. In a later analysis, V and J genes were assigned by comparing TCR nucleotide sequences against IMGT/GENE-DB human TR gene sequences. In a later analysis, CDR3 sequences and most-parsimonious VDJ recombination scenarios were assigned using the TCRdist pipeline. In a later analysis, each TCR beta chain was defined by its CDR3 amino acid sequence together with its V-gene family, and reads lacking a unique V-gene family were excluded. To address suspected cross-contamination and a sequencing artifact, a later analysis removed a few hundred highly shared, low-generation-probability nucleotide sequences. In a later analysis, a clonal expansion index was calculated for each public chain from normalized within-repertoire ranks of inferred template counts. In a later analysis, generation probabilities were computed with a VDJ recombination model fitted to out-of-frame rearrangements, and the resulting probabilities were checked against IGoR. In a later analysis, hypergeometric tests were used to score TCR-TCR, TCR-HLA and TCR-CMV co-occurrence, with a repertoire-size bias correction applied to TCR pairs. False discovery rates were estimated in a later analysis by permuting HLA or CMV assignments 20 times. In a later analysis, co-occurring TCRs were grouped using DBSCAN, with TCRdist sequence similarity added in when clustering inside HLA-allele-positive subsets. Repertoires with fewer than 30,000 or more than 120,000 public chains were left out of co-occurrence clustering, as were five repertoires with anomalous nucleotide sharing. TCRdb provides this immuneACCESS table in a form limited to in-frame rearrangements. Some clones are lacking; in checked studies, under half of them reflect an unresolved V gene, and why the rest are absent is not known. V, J and clone size are those of that table, while D and trimming were read from the DNA. For this sample the table gives about 120,000 clones, of which less than 70% were detected only once. Over 2% of the sample is in the top ten clones.

Including cysteine and phenylalanine, the CDR3 has 13 amino acids. The CDR3 DNA has 39 bases and is translated from base 1. Here V drops 7 bases and J drops 5 bases, and the junction holds 5 bases not matched to any gene. CDR1 and CDR2, looked up from the germline V gene, are SNHLY and FYNNEI. The cohort consisted of 600 or so healthy bone marrow donors. All cohort members were sampled while nominally healthy, although unrecorded immune exposures were likely present. The donor was CMV seronegative and belonged to the group of around 350 seronegative cohort members. Every donor gave a peripheral blood sample, and the peripheral blood mononuclear cells from that sample were used for TCR beta sequencing. Genomic DNA extraction from the blood cell samples was performed with the Qiagen DNeasy Blood Extraction Kit. The research as a whole found: Presence/absence analyses assumed roughly uniform sequencing depth across donors, an assumption that may not hold. In both the original and validation cohorts, the classifier was reported to diagnose cytomegalovirus status with high specificity and sensitivity. Linkage disequilibrium might explain the correlated functional status among segregating V segments, but an unknown experimental factor could not be ruled out. In a later analysis, several top co-occurrence clusters were reported to appear linked to parvovirus B19, influenza, CMV and Epstein-Barr virus. CMV serostatus was the only immune exposure information available for the cohort. According to a later analysis, TCR association rates differed among HLA loci, with DRB1 alleles showing the most associated TCRs and HLA-C alleles showing the fewest. The cohort was sequenced for TCR beta chains only, and without alpha or paired-chain data the features that could be detected were limited. Because HLA typing was missing for some donors at each locus, association tests included only the typed subset. A later analysis associated 15,000 or so TCR beta sequences with specific HLA alleles at a false discovery rate of 0.05. Approximately 16 rarely observed V segments, including chromosome 9 orphons, were excluded from the earlier analysis of approximately 500 of the donors because counts were too low. Compared with the approximately 720-donor mean, donors in an Asian-associated ancestry cluster had fewer N-insertions in productive TCRs, according to a later genetic analysis. In an earlier analysis of approximately 590 of the donors, most TCR beta V segments were observed in productive rearrangements about 90% or about 30% of the time, broadly matching IMGT annotations. Most CMV-associated TCR beta chains appeared to be HLA-restricted in a later analysis, and the HLA associations seemed to be driven largely by CMV exposure. According to the authors, the approach could potentially be generalized to other disease states and immunological phenotypes. While some public TCRs were present in many individuals, most TCR sequences turned up only very rarely across donors. A further reported finding was that TCR beta sequences accurately predicted the HLA-A and HLA-B alleles for most subjects in the first cohort. A later analysis found that HLA-associated TCR beta chains were more clonally expanded and had lower generation probabilities than equally common non-associated chains. A later genetic analysis associated a missense DCLRE1C variant with V-gene and J-gene trimming of TCR beta chains, and an independent cohort replicated the association. A few of the identified cytomegalovirus-associated TCR beta chains were confirmed in vitro to be specific for cytomegalovirus antigens. Some IMGT-functional V segments, including TRBV6-2 and TRBV6-3, could not be distinguished by the 87-base-pair reads and were therefore excluded. The study listed 150 to 200 TCR beta chains as associated with cytomegalovirus. When HLA alleles, especially DR and DQ, strongly co-occurred, TCR associations were difficult to assign to individual alleles. A cluster of highly shared sequence variants was judged likely to represent a technical artifact of the sequencing pipeline.

This chain joins TRBV2 to TRBJ2-5, with 9 middle bases fitting TRBD2. The sequence was obtained from a woman aged 25 to 39 in good health and CMV-seronegative. The sequencing input was PBMCs. The DNA sequence is as follows: TGTGCCAGCAATAGCGGGAGCAGCGAGACCCAGTACTTC. Its protein product is CASNSGSSETQYF.